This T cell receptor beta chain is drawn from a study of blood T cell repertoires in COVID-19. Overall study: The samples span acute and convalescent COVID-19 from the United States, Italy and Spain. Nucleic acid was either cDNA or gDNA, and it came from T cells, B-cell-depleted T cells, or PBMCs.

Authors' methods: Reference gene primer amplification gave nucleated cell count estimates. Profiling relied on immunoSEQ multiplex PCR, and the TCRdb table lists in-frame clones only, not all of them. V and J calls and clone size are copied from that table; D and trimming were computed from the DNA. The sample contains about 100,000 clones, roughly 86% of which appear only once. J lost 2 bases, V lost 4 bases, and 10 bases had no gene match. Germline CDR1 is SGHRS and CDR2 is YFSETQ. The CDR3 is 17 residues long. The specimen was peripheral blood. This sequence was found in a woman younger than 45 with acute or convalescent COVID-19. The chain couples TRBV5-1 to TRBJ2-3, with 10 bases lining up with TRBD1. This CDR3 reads CASSLPLGQGNTDTQYF. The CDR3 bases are TGCGCCAGCAGCCTCCCCCTGGGACAGGGGAACACAGATACGCAGTATTTT.